The 23 T cell receptor beta chains presented below share a single source sample, sequenced in a study of blood T cell repertoires in COVID-19. The protocol was immunoSEQ multiplex PCR, while the TCRdb copy is restricted to in-frame clones and leaves out a portion. This table holds 100,000 or so clones, more than 90% found once. The sample taken for sequencing was peripheral blood. Receptors were obtained from a man aged 70 or older with acute or convalescent COVID-19.

On this clone: Other DNA sequences within the sample encode an identical CDR3. The rearrangement joins TRBV5-1 to TRBJ2-1, with a weak D call TRBD1 (5 bases). The CDR3 totals 15 residues. The V gene's germline CDR1 is SGHRS and CDR2 YFSETQ. The V and J ends lost 0 bases and 1 base respectively, with 8 bases between them. CDR3 bases: TGCGCCAGCAGCTTGGCAAGGGGTTCCTACAATGAGCAGTTCTTC. Its protein product is CASSLARGSYNEQFF.

The CDR3 sequence is CASSEGGFGNEQFF. The DNA for the CDR3 is TGTGCCAGCAGTGAAGGAGGTTTCGGCAATGAGCAGTTCTTC. The chain is built from TRBV6-1 and TRBJ2-1; D gene ambiguous. Germline values: CDR1 MNHNS, CDR2 SASEGT. This CDR3 contains 14 residues. V dropped 1 base and J dropped 6 bases, with 10 bases sitting between them.

V usage is TRBV19 and J usage is TRBJ1-6; 7 bases agree with TRBD1. With 0 bases clipped from V and 9 bases from J, the junction kept 11 bases outside the gene matches. CDR1 and CDR2 (germline): LNHDA, SQIVND (reference sequence). There are 17 residues in the CDR3. The CDR3: CASSIDLPEGTASPLHF. The CDR3 DNA reads TGTGCCAGTAGTATAGACCTACCCGAGGGGACAGCTTCACCCCTCCACTTT.

This clone was picked up a small number of times. V usage is TRBV6-5 and J usage is TRBJ2-7; D is unresolved. Trimming took off 0 bases at V and 5 bases at J, with 11 bases between the two ends. The CDR3 consists of 14 residues. Germline V lookup: CDR1 MNHEY, CDR2 SVGAGI. CDR3 amino acids: CASSYSPKENEQYF. CDR3 nucleotide sequence: TGTGCCAGCAGTTACTCGCCCAAGGAGAACGAGCAGTACTTC.

This clone was detected only a few times. V is TRBV11-3 and J is TRBJ1-1; D gene unclear. CDR1 and CDR2 from the germline V gene are SGHNT and YENEEA. Trimming removed 8 bases from V and 8 bases from J, with 15 bases in between. The CDR3 loop spans 12 amino acids. The CDR3 here is CASRGMRSEAFF. For the CDR3, the DNA is TGTGCCAGCCGAGGGATGAGGAGCGAAGCTTTCTTT.

The chain carries TRBV15 and TRBJ2-1, with D tentatively TRBD1 (7 bases). V lost 9 bases and J 6 bases, leaving 15 bases between the germline ends. This CDR3 is 13 amino acids long. Germline assignment: CDR1 LNHNV and CDR2 YYDKDF (reference sequence). The CDR3 here is CATEGALGNEQFF. The CDR3 bases are TGTGCCACGGAGGGGGCTTTGGGCAATGAGCAGTTCTTC. Variable domain in full (rest from reference TRBV15 and TRBJ2-1): DAMVIQNPRYQVTQFGKPVTLSCSQTLNHNVMYWYQQKSSQAPKLLFHYYDKDFNNEADTPDNFQSRRPNTSFCFLDIRSPGLGDTAMYLCATEGALGNEQFFGPGTRLTVL.

J is TRBJ2-5 and V is TRBV11-1, with D possibly being TRBD1 (6 bases). CDR1 and CDR2 (germline): SGHAT, FQDESV (reference sequence). This CDR3 has 13 residues. The V end lost 3 bases, the J end lost 7 bases, and 12 bases lay between the germline ends. The CDR3 reads CASSLAGEGTQYF. The CDR3 DNA follows: TGTGCCAGCAGCTTGGCAGGGGAAGGGACCCAGTACTTC.

This sequence joins TRBV6-5 and TRBJ1-6; D possibly corresponds to TRBD1 (5 bases). This CDR3 spans 15 amino acids. CDR1 and CDR2 (germline): MNHEY, SVGAGI. Trimming stripped 0 bases from V and 13 bases from J, with 16 bases between. CDR3 protein: CASSYSSGALAPLHF. DNA of the CDR3: TGTGCCAGCAGTTACTCGAGTGGGGCTCTGGCGCCCCTCCACTTT.

The J gene is TRBJ1-2, the V gene TRBV6-6, with 7 bases that match TRBD1. CDR3 length: 14 amino acids. Germline V gives CDR1 MNHNY, CDR2 SVGAGI (reference sequence). V dropped 6 bases and J dropped 0; count of bases not matched to a gene: 4. The CDR3 is CASRRGPSNYGYTF. The CDR3 DNA is TGTGCCAGCAGGAGGGGGCCTTCTAACTATGGCTACACCTTC.

The chain employs TRBV28 and TRBJ2-7, with 7 bases fitting TRBD2. This CDR3 region has 14 residues. Germline V gene sequence: CDR1 MDHEN, CDR2 SYDVKM. The V and J ends lost 6 bases and 3 bases, in that order; junction bases with no gene match: 8. The CDR3 DNA follows: TGTGCCAGCAGAATGACTAGCCCGAACTACGAGCAGTACTTC. Encoded protein: CASRMTSPNYEQYF.

The chain carries TRBV5-1 and TRBJ2-5; 8 bases are a match to TRBD2. J was trimmed by 1 base and V by 0 bases; bases with no gene match: 5. The CDR3 has 16 residues. CDR1 and CDR2 from the germline V gene are SGHRS and YFSETQ. The CDR3 loop is CASSLAVSGVQETQYF. CDR3 nucleotide sequence: TGCGCCAGCAGCTTGGCTGTTAGCGGGGTCCAAGAGACCCAGTACTTC.

The chain links TRBV28 to TRBJ1-1, with 12 bases lining up with TRBD1. J lost 4 bases, V lost 7 bases, and 10 bases had no gene match. From germline, CDR1 is MDHEN and CDR2 SYDVKM. The length of the CDR3 is 16 residues. CDR3 sequence: CASTLGTGGRVTEAFF. CDR3 DNA: TGTGCCAGCACCCTTGGGACAGGGGGCCGGGTCACTGAAGCTTTCTTT.

V usage is TRBV7-2 and J usage is TRBJ2-3, with TRBD2 matching 7 bases. Germline-derived CDR1 and CDR2 are SGHTA and FQGNSA. The CDR3 is made up of 16 amino acids. With V trimmed by 1 base and J by 1 base, 5 bases remained unmatched. CDR3 protein: CASSLVSLAGTDTQYF. The CDR3 DNA reads TGTGCCAGCAGCTTAGTTTCCCTAGCGGGCACAGATACGCAGTATTTT.

This rearrangement joins TRBV18 to TRBJ1-4, with 8 bases matching TRBD1. Germline CDR1 is KGHSH and CDR2 is LQKENI. The V and J ends lost 5 bases and 5 bases, in that order; junction bases with no gene match: 10. There are 16 residues in the CDR3. CDR3 region: CASSTRGQGENEKLFF. The CDR3 region has the DNA TGTGCCAGCTCAACCCGCGGACAGGGAGAAAATGAAAAACTGTTTTTT.

V gene TRBV19 combines with J gene TRBJ2-3; D is perhaps TRBD1 (7 bases). Germline assignment: CDR1 LNHDA and CDR2 SQIVND (reference sequence). The CDR3 loop spans 17 amino acids. The V end was cut by 10 bases, the J end by 1 base, with 24 bases between. The CDR3 protein is CATTDLPRGAGTDTQYF. CDR3 nucleotides: TGTGCCACCACGGACCTCCCCAGGGGGGCCGGCACAGATACGCAGTATTTT.

This clone was observed a few times. The chain couples TRBV10-3 to TRBJ1-5, with D maybe TRBD1 (6 bases). The CDR3 spans 14 residues. Trimming stripped 7 bases from V and 4 bases from J, with 14 bases between. The germline gives CDR1 ENHRY, CDR2 SYGVKD. In DNA, the CDR3 is TGTGCCATCAACGGTGGGGGCGCGAATCAGCCCCAGCATTTT. Its protein is CAINGGGANQPQHF.

This clone showed up just once. This chain uses TRBV10-2 with TRBJ2-1; unclear D gene. Germline V gene data show CDR1 as WSHSY and CDR2 as SAAADI. CDR3 size: 13 residues. V dropped 8 bases and J dropped 3 bases, with 11 bases sitting between them. Here the CDR3 reads CASGQVIYNEQFF. The CDR3 nucleotides read TGCGCCAGCGGGCAGGTGATCTACAATGAGCAGTTCTTC.

For this clone: A junction boundary mismatches the germline segment, possibly from a read error. V gene TRBV27 combines with J gene TRBJ1-6; TRBD1 might be the D (5 bases). Germline V gene lookup returns CDR1 MNHEY and CDR2 SMNVEV (reference sequence). The CDR3 sequence is 13 residues long. CDR3 nucleotide sequence: TGTGCCAGCAGCTTATGGGGCGGTTCACCCCTCCACTTT. It translates to CASSLWGGSPLHF.

The V and J genes are TRBV6-5 and TRBJ1-1; D possibly corresponds to TRBD1 (6 bases). Germline V gives CDR1 MNHEY, CDR2 SVGAGI. Trimming left V 2 bases short and J 5 bases short, with 18 bases between. CDR3 length: 16 residues. DNA of the CDR3: TGTGCCAGCAGTTACCTTCCCCGGGACAAAAGGACTGAAGCTTTCTTT. It specifies CASSYLPRDKRTEAFF.

The chain has TRBV5-4 and TRBJ2-7; a weak D match, TRBD2 (5 bases). The CDR3 spans 14 residues. The V gene's germline CDR1 is SGHNT and CDR2 YYREEE (reference sequence). V was pared by 4 bases and J by 3 bases, with 14 bases between. For the CDR3, the DNA is TGTGCCAGCAGCCCTCCCGGGGTCAACTACGAGCAGTACTTC. It encodes CASSPPGVNYEQYF.

This chain uses TRBV2 with TRBJ2-7; D is undetermined. The germline V and J ends were trimmed by 7 bases and 3 bases, with 10 bases remaining between them. This CDR3 comprises 12 residues. Per the germline V gene, CDR1 is SNHLY and CDR2 is FYNNEI. CDR3 DNA sequence: TGTGCCAGCAAAGAACAGAGCTACGAGCAGTACTTC. This translates into CASKEQSYEQYF.

This clone has only one observation. At one of its ends the junction is not consistent with the germline gene, which may arise from a read error. The V and J genes are TRBV18 and TRBJ2-3; 7 bases are shared with TRBD1. Germline CDR1 reads KGHSH; CDR2 reads LQKENI. CDR3 length: 12 amino acids. CDR3 sequence (DNA): TGTGCCAGCTCTCCACAGGGGAATACGCAGTATTTT. Amino acid sequence: CASSPQGNTQYF. Based on the CDR3 plus reference TRBV18 and TRBJ2-3, the full variable domain is NAGVMQNPRHLVRRRGQEARLRCSPMKGHSHVYWYRQLPEEGLKFMVYLQKENIIDESGMPKERFSAEFPKEGPSILRIQQVVRGDSAAYFCASSPQGNTQYFGPGTRLTVL.

In DNA form, the CDR3 reads TGTGCCAGCAGTTTATGGGGAGGAAACAACTATGGCTACACCTTC. Its protein product is CASSLWGGNNYGYTF. The chain recombines TRBV27 with TRBJ1-2; D not resolved. The CDR3 has 15 residues. V was cut by 1 base and J by 2 bases, with 11 bases left in between. Looked up from germline, CDR1 is MNHEY and CDR2 is SMNVEV (reference sequence).